Following are 16 T cell receptor beta chains from one sample sequenced in a study of cytomegalovirus exposure and HLA in healthy donors. The PCR was carried out with 60 Vbeta primers and 13 Jbeta primers. Assay used: immunoSEQ multiplex PCR; TCRdb lists only in-frame clones, some missing. Of around 90,000 clones listed, roughly 72% were seen once; the top ten hold 0.57%. Sequencing used PBMCs. Receptors were obtained from a man aged 25-40 years in good health and CMV-seronegative.

The chain has TRBV15 and TRBJ1-3; the D is unclear. Germline-derived CDR1 and CDR2 are LNHNV and YYDKDF (reference sequence). The CDR3 contains 17 residues. Deletions cut 3 bases from V and 0 bases from J, with 15 bases between. CDR3 in amino acids: CATSSGRTLSSGNTIYF. CDR3 bases: TGTGCCACCAGCAGCGGTCGCACTTTAAGCTCTGGAAACACCATATATTTT. Looking up the rest from reference TRBV15 and TRBJ1-3 gives the full variable domain: DAMVIQNPRYQVTQFGKPVTLSCSQTLNHNVMYWYQQKSSQAPKLLFHYYDKDFNNEADTPDNFQSRRPNTSFCFLDIRSPGLGDTAMYLCATSSGRTLSSGNTIYFGEGSWLTVV.

The chain is built from TRBV6-5 and TRBJ2-7; 9 nucleotides agree with TRBD1. The CDR3 has 14 amino acids. The V segment lost 7 bases and the J segment 0 bases; nucleotides outside the gene matches: 4. The germline V gene has CDR1 MNHEY and CDR2 SVGAGI. The CDR3 protein is CASNRGQGSYEQYF. The CDR3, as DNA: TGTGCCAGCAATAGGGGACAGGGCTCCTACGAGCAGTACTTC.

This clone was observed a handful of times. This rearrangement joins TRBV27 to TRBJ1-1; unclear D gene. The CDR3 sequence is 15 residues long. CDR1 and CDR2 (germline): MNHEY, SMNVEV (reference sequence). The V gene lost 1 base and the J gene lost 7 bases, with 16 bases spanning the gap. As DNA, the CDR3 is TGTGCCAGCAGTTTATGGGCAACGAGTGTGGGTGAAGCTTTCTTT. Its translation is CASSLWATSVGEAFF.

This clone was seen more than once but under ten times. This chain connects TRBV6-5 to TRBJ2-5; TRBD1 might be the D (6 bases). The CDR3 is 12 residues long. V lost 6 bases and J 4 bases, leaving 9 bases between the germline ends. The germline V gene has CDR1 MNHEY and CDR2 SVGAGI. The CDR3 sequence is CASSQGRETQYF. The CDR3 coding sequence is TGTGCCAGCAGCCAGGGGCGAGAGACCCAGTACTTC.

CDR3 in DNA: TGTGCCAGCAGCTTAGAACAGGCGAACACTGAAGCTTTCTTT. It codes for CASSLEQANTEAFF. The chain links TRBV7-9 to TRBJ1-1; possible D gene TRBD1, 5 bases. CDR3 length equals 14 residues. Germline V CDR1 and CDR2: SEHNR, FQNEAQ (reference sequence). Trimming pared 1 base from V and 1 base from J, leaving 7 bases between.

This sequence joins TRBV28 and TRBJ1-1; no firm D call. Germline values: CDR1 MDHEN, CDR2 SYDVKM. CDR3 length: 15 residues. The V end lost 2 bases, the J end lost 0 bases, and 10 bases lay between the germline ends. The DNA for the CDR3 is TGTGCCAGCAGTTTAGTTTGGCTGTTGAACACTGAAGCTTTCTTT. Its protein is CASSLVWLLNTEAFF.

This clone was observed a few times. The chain combines TRBV13 with TRBJ1-1, with 8 bases aligning to TRBD1. Germline lookup yields CDR1 PRHDT and CDR2 FYEKMQ (reference sequence). The V segment lost 5 bases and the J segment 0 bases; nucleotides outside the gene matches: 5. CDR3 length: 15 amino acids. This chain's CDR3 is CASSRQGAMNTEAFF. The DNA for the CDR3 is TGTGCCAGCAGCCGCCAGGGGGCAATGAACACTGAAGCTTTCTTT.

V and J are TRBV9 and TRBJ1-4, with 8 bases lining up with TRBD1. V lost 0 bases to trimming and J lost 5 bases; unmatched junction nucleotides: 0. This CDR3 has 14 amino acids. The germline V gene has CDR1 SGDLS and CDR2 YYNGEE. The chain's CDR3 is CASSVDRGNEKLFF. CDR3 in DNA: TGTGCCAGCAGCGTAGACAGGGGGAATGAAAAACTGTTTTTT.

The V and J genes are TRBV27 and TRBJ2-5, with D uncertain. V lost 6 bases to trimming and J lost 2 bases, with 10 bases between them. CDR3 size: 13 residues. Germline V gene data show CDR1 as MNHEY and CDR2 as SMNVEV (reference sequence). CDR3 sequence: CASRRIGQETQYF. Here the CDR3 DNA reads TGTGCCAGCAGGAGGATAGGTCAAGAGACCCAGTACTTC.

The gene calls are TRBV7-9 and TRBJ2-3, with D tentatively TRBD2 (6 bases). The CDR3 is made up of 15 amino acids. Germline values: CDR1 SEHNR, CDR2 FQNEAQ (reference sequence). V was cut by 2 bases and J by 2 bases, with 11 bases left in between. The CDR3 reads CASSLLAQNTDTQYF. The CDR3 nucleotides are TGTGCCAGCAGCTTACTAGCGCAGAACACAGATACGCAGTATTTT. Full variable domain (rest looked up from reference TRBV7-9 and TRBJ2-3): DTGVSQNPRHKITKRGQNVTFRCDPISEHNRLYWYRQTLGQGPEFLTYFQNEAQLEKSRLLSDRFSAERPKGSFSTLEIQRTEQGDSAMYLCASSLLAQNTDTQYFGPGTRLTVL.

V is TRBV5-4 and J is TRBJ2-5; a possible D gene is TRBD2 (6 bases). CDR3 length equals 14 residues. The germline gives CDR1 SGHNT, CDR2 YYREEE (reference sequence). Trimming cost V 6 bases and J 1 base, with 13 bases left between them. The CDR3 coding sequence is TGTGCCAGCAATCCTGGGGGGTCCCAAGAGACCCAGTACTTC. It codes for CASNPGGSQETQYF.

The CDR3 sequence is CAISEGVGAEKLFF. CDR3 DNA sequence: TGTGCCATCAGTGAAGGGGTTGGGGCCGAAAAACTGTTTTTT. V is TRBV10-3 and J is TRBJ1-4; possible D gene TRBD1, 5 bases. Germline CDR1 ENHRY, CDR2 SYGVKD. The V end was cut by 3 bases, the J end by 8 bases, with 13 bases between. The CDR3 totals 14 residues.

This rearrangement joins TRBV14 to TRBJ2-3, with D tentatively TRBD2 (5 bases). The germline CDR1 and CDR2 sequences are SGHDN and FVKESK. The CDR3 spans 15 residues. The V and J ends lost 3 bases and 6 bases respectively, with 16 bases between them. CDR3 amino acids: CASSHIEGRWDTQYF. The CDR3 region has the DNA TGTGCCAGCAGCCATATAGAGGGTAGATGGGATACGCAGTATTTT.

The chain recombines TRBV19 with TRBJ2-3; perhaps TRBD2 as D (6 bases). Trimming pared 10 bases from V and 2 bases from J, leaving 16 bases between. Germline V gene lookup returns CDR1 LNHDA and CDR2 SQIVND (reference sequence). The length of the CDR3 is 14 residues. CDR3 sequence reads: CATSGSTLTDTQYF. In DNA, the CDR3 is TGTGCCACCTCCGGGAGCACCCTCACAGATACGCAGTATTTT.

The V gene is TRBV6-6, the J gene TRBJ2-1; D remains ambiguous. Germline CDR1 is MNHNY and CDR2 is SVGAGI (reference sequence). This CDR3 contains 14 residues. With 10 bases removed from V and 2 bases from J, the gap between germline ends came to 15 bases. DNA for the CDR3: TGTGCCACCGGAGAAGGTTCGGCCTACAATGAGCAGTTCTTC. It codes for CATGEGSAYNEQFF.

As to this clone: Other DNA sequences within the sample encode an identical CDR3. The V and J genes are TRBV6-6 and TRBJ1-1; D may be TRBD1 (5 bases). This CDR3 has 14 residues. Trimming left V 0 bases short and J 1 base short, with 6 bases between. Germline CDR1 MNHNY, CDR2 SVGAGI (reference sequence). Here the CDR3 reads CASSYSGGNTEAFF. The DNA of the CDR3 is TGTGCCAGCAGTTACTCGGGGGGGAACACTGAAGCTTTCTTT.